This T cell receptor beta chain came from a study of cytomegalovirus exposure and HLA in healthy donors. Study observations and caveats: Many donors carried some public TCRs, although rarity characterized most TCR sequences. Under in vitro conditions, three CMV-associated chains were confirmed as specific for CMV antigens. The listing of about 150 TCR beta chains classed them as cytomegalovirus-associated.

The CDR3 has 14 residues. Trimming took 7 bases from V and 2 from J, leaving 14 bases between them. Looked up from germline, CDR1 is MNHNS and CDR2 is SASEGT. This clone has a single count. Antigen: not known. Using immunoSEQ multiplex PCR, the repertoire was profiled, and TCRdb retains in-frame clones only, with some absent. The repertoire holds about 56,000 clones, with around nine tenths as singletons. This TCR came from a man aged 18 to 35 in good health and CMV-seronegative. The rearrangement uses TRBV6-1 and TRBJ2-5, with D hard to call. The sample comprised PBMCs. CDR3 sequence reads: CASNGNQWQETQYF. CDR3 coding DNA: TGTGCCAGCAATGGCAATCAGTGGCAAGAGACCCAGTACTTC.